This T cell receptor (beta chain) stems from a study of graft-versus-host responses after intestinal transplantation. Study-wide background: Tacrolimus and steroids were given for around 3 years to all recipients after anti-thymocyte globulin induction. Study observations and caveats: Ileal or blood samples showed some GvH clones first, and such clones were also found in recipient marrow. High graft-versus-host to host-versus-graft clonal ratios were seen in allografts of patients with graft-donor T cell macrochimerism.

This table comes from immunoSEQ multiplex PCR, and its TCRdb copy is limited to in-frame clones, with some not included. The sample records 25,000 to 30,000 clones, 80% being singletons. Points on this clone: Its target is unknown.

CDR3 length: 15 amino acids. From germline, CDR1 is MDHEN and CDR2 SYDVKM. V was trimmed by 6 bases and J by 0 bases, leaving 9 bases between them. From the graft tissue, intraepithelial and lamina propria lymphocytes were released through processing. The sequence was collected from a human patient who received an intestinal transplant, so some T cells may come from the graft donor. The chain is built from TRBV28 and TRBJ2-6, with D possibly matching TRBD1 (6 bases). Sequencing used ileum tissue, obtained 98 days after intestinal transplantation. This chain's CDR3 is CASRDRSSGANVLTF. The CDR3 DNA is TGTGCCAGCAGGGACAGATCCTCTGGGGCCAACGTCCTGACTTTC.